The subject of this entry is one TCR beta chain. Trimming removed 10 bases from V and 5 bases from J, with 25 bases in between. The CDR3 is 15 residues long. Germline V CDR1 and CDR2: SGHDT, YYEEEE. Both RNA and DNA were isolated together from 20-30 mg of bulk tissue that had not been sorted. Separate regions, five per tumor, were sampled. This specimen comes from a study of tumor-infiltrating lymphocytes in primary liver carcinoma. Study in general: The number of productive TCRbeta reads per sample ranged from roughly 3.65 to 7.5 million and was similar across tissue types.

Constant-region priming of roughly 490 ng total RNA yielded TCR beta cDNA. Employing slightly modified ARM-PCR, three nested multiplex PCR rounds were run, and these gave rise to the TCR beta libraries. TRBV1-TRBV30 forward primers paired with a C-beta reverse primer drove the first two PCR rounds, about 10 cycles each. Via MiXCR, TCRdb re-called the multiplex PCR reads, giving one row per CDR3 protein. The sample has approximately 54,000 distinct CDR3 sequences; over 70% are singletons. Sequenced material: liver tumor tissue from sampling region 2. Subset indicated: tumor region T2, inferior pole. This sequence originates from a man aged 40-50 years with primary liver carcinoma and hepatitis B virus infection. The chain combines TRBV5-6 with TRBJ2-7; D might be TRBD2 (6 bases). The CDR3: CAGTLFGPRRDEQYF. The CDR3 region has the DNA TGTGCCGGTACCCTTTTCGGACCCAGGAGGGACGAGCAGTACTTC.